The 16 T cell receptor beta chains given below trace back to one sample, sequenced in a study of human CD8 memory T cell subsets (TCRdb year 2020). CCR7+ PD-1+ TIGIT+ early differentiated memory cells with dysfunctional, exhausted-like traits were defined as progenitor exhausted-like memory CD8+ T cells (TPEX). Sequencing was performed on a NextSeq 550. A Human TCR Profiling Kit was used to prepare UMI-labeled 5' RACE TCRbeta libraries. TCRdb reprocessed the reads, and each CDR3 protein sequence is entered once, without DNA. This sample's table carries several thousand distinct CDR3 sequences. Over 12% of the sample belongs to the ten largest clones. Material for sequencing was CD8+ T cells from PBMCs. These TCRs come from a human donor in good health.

The chain has TRBV10-1 and TRBJ1-1. Germline V gene lookup returns CDR1 WNHNN and CDR2 SYGVQD (reference sequence). CDR3 length: 12 residues. CDR3 amino acids: CARQGGNTEAFF.

The genes are TRBV5-4 and TRBJ1-2; TCRdb gives TRBD1 as the D gene, but with no DNA this cannot be confirmed. Germline V CDR1 and CDR2: SGHNT, YYREEE (reference sequence). This CDR3 comprises 15 residues. The CDR3 loop is CASSSPQGVPYGYTF.

The chain employs TRBV5-6 and TRBJ1-2; TCRdb selects TRBD1, and the lack of DNA leaves this call unchecked. Germline assignment: CDR1 SGHDT and CDR2 YYEEEE. This CDR3 has 15 residues. This chain's CDR3 is CASSPTRQGFYGYTF.

The rearrangement uses TRBV9 and TRBJ1-1. The CDR3 loop spans 14 amino acids. Germline CDR1 is SGDLS and CDR2 is YYNGEE. CDR3 loop: CASSVWAMNTEAFF.

The chain links TRBV6-2 or TRBV6-3 to TRBJ2-7; absent DNA, TCRdb's TRBD1 call cannot be checked. Germline values: CDR1 MNHEY, CDR2 SVGEGT. The CDR3 contains 14 residues. The CDR3 loop reads CASGAGAASYEQYF.

The chain recombines TRBV20-1 with TRBJ2-1; TCRdb's assignment of TRBD1 cannot be checked, as there is no DNA. Germline V gene data show CDR1 as DFQATT and CDR2 as SNEGSKA (reference sequence). This CDR3 region has 16 residues. CDR3 sequence reads: CSASYQDRVSYNEQFF.

The chain links TRBV13 to TRBJ2-5; there is no DNA to check the TCRdb D call of TRBD1. Germline V gene data show CDR1 as PRHDT and CDR2 as FYEKMQ (reference sequence). The CDR3 extends over 16 amino acids. The CDR3 protein is CASSVRDRGREETQYF.

This sequence joins TRBV12-3 or TRBV12-4 and TRBJ1-5. The CDR3 spans 14 residues. CDR3 residues: CASRFGYSNQPQHF.

This clonotype is classed as medium-sized by frequency. The rearrangement links TRBV5-1 to TRBJ2-2. CDR1 is SGHRS, CDR2 YFSETQ, per germline. CDR3 length: 13 residues. The CDR3 here is CASSPRGGGELFF. The whole variable domain, filled in from reference TRBV5-1 and TRBJ2-2, reads KAGVTQTPRYLIKTRGQQVTLSCSPISGHRSVSWYQQTPGQGLQFLFEYFSETQRNKGNFPGRFSGRQFSNSRSEMNVSTLELGDSALYLCASSPRGGGELFFGEGSRLTVL.

The chain links TRBV7-9 to TRBJ1-1; TCRdb's D call, TRBD1, is unchecked because there is no DNA. The CDR3 is 17 residues long. Germline lookup yields CDR1 SEHNR and CDR2 FQNEAQ (reference sequence). CDR3 in amino acids: CASSPPRVGEMNTEAFF.

This clonotype is deemed medium-sized by its frequency. The CDR3 region is CASSFSVPDYKKLYEQYF. V is TRBV7-9 and J is TRBJ2-7; no DNA is available, so the TRBD2 call from TCRdb remains unchecked. The CDR3 has 18 residues. Germline V lookup: CDR1 SEHNR, CDR2 FQNEAQ (reference sequence).

This chain uses TRBV7-9 with TRBJ1-1; TCRdb proposes TRBD1, but this gene call is untestable without DNA. The CDR3 totals 17 residues. The germline V gene has CDR1 SEHNR and CDR2 FQNEAQ (reference sequence). The chain's CDR3 is CASSWRPGTGPNTEAFF. Using reference TRBV7-9 and TRBJ1-1 for the parts outside the CDR3, the full variable domain is DTGVSQNPRHKITKRGQNVTFRCDPISEHNRLYWYRQTLGQGPEFLTYFQNEAQLEKSRLLSDRFSAERPKGSFSTLEIQRTEQGDSAMYLCASSWRPGTGPNTEAFFGQGTRLTVV.

The chain links TRBV6-2 or TRBV6-3 to TRBJ2-1; TCRdb proposes TRBD2, but this gene call is untestable without DNA. Per germline, CDR1 MNHEY and CDR2 SVGEGT. The CDR3 loop spans 15 amino acids. The CDR3 reads CASSWLGLNYNEQFF.

This clonotype is classed as large by frequency. V gene TRBV7-6 combines with J gene TRBJ1-5; TCRdb proposes TRBD1, but this gene call is untestable without DNA. The CDR3 runs 18 residues. Germline CDR1 is SGHVS and CDR2 is FNYEAQ. The chain's CDR3 is CASSLEGGQGPGNQPQHF. Drawing the rest from reference TRBV7-6 and TRBJ1-5, the complete variable domain is GAGVSQSPRYKVTKRGQDVALRCDPISGHVSLYWYRQALGQGPEFLTYFNYEAQQDKSGLPNDRFSAERPEGSISTLTIQRTEQRDSAMYRCASSLEGGQGPGNQPQHFGDGTRLSIL.

The chain carries TRBV4-3 and TRBJ1-1. There are 14 residues in the CDR3. Germline CDR1 and CDR2: LGHNA and YSLEER. The chain's CDR3 is CASSQDEGSVFAFF.

The chain has TRBV19 and TRBJ2-1; TCRdb designates TRBD2, a call that cannot be tested without DNA. Germline V gene data show CDR1 as LNHDA and CDR2 as SQIVND (reference sequence). The CDR3 loop spans 15 amino acids. The CDR3 is CASSTLAGGPDEQFF.